This is a list of T cell receptor beta chains from one sample in a study of cytomegalovirus exposure and HLA in healthy donors. Sequenced by immunoSEQ multiplex PCR; TCRdb stores in-frame clones only, minus some. The sample shows roughly 250,000 clones, around two thirds of them seen only once. The sample taken for sequencing was PBMCs. The receptors were gathered from a female donor in good health and CMV-seronegative. CDR3s leave out the opening cysteine and the closing phenylalanine or tryptophan.

J | V | length | CDR3
TRBJ2-7 | TRBV11-2 | 12 | ASSLEMRTAEQY
TRBJ2-7 | TRBV6-1 | 12 | AITLGTFFYEQY
TRBJ1-2 | TRBV2 | 12 | ASRVVTGSGGYT
TRBJ2-2 | TRBV7-7 | 13 | ASSTNRGGTGELF
TRBJ1-2 | TRBV5-1 | 16 | ASSLRQGAQSSNYGYT
TRBJ2-7 | TRBV7-9 | 16 | ASSLETSPGGTSYEQY
TRBJ2-5 | TRBV7-2 | 14 | ASSPTDRFGGETQY
TRBJ2-7 | TRBV10-1 | 12 | ASSGTSGVIEQY
TRBJ2-7 | TRBV6-5 | 13 | ASSYAAGYPYEQY
TRBJ1-1 | TRBV28 | 11 | ASMSVVWTEAF
TRBJ1-1 | TRBV5-4 | 12 | ASSLTGTGTEAF
TRBJ2-3 | TRBV7-9 | 14 | SSSLAETGWPDTQY
TRBJ1-2 | TRBV19 | 13 | ASSPPGTGAYGYT
TRBJ2-1 | TRBV9 | 10 | ASSGGRNEQF
TRBJ2-7 | TRBV28 | 11 | ASQGQGVYEQY
TRBJ1-1 | TRBV4-1 | 14 | ASSQGFQGRVKEAF
TRBJ1-2 | TRBV19 | 14 | ASSIHDPLGEYGYT
TRBJ1-6 | TRBV7-6 | 12 | ASSLVDFNSPLH
TRBJ2-7 | TRBV6-5 | 14 | ASSSPASGSSYEQY
TRBJ1-1 | TRBV27 | 17 | ASSYYTRQGQLRNTEAF
TRBJ2-2 | TRBV15 | 13 | ATRFGLISTGELF
TRBJ1-4 | TRBV2 | 14 | ASSTYREATNEKLF
TRBJ2-2 | TRBV6-1 | 12 | ASGQGRNTGELF
TRBJ1-1 | TRBV7-9 | 11 | ASSPTLNTEAF
TRBJ1-1 | TRBV11-3 | 13 | ASSLGGLMNTEAF
TRBJ2-2 | TRBV27 | 16 | ASSSLGLAGPNTGELF
TRBJ2-1 | TRBV5-1 | 13 | ASSLELAGYNEQF
TRBJ1-1 | TRBV6-5 | 12 | ASSPPGLYTEAF
TRBJ1-3 | TRBV7-9 | 10 | ASTDSRDTIY
TRBJ2-3 | TRBV7-2 | 16 | ASSLPRPGTGSTDTQY
TRBJ2-1 | TRBV27 | 13 | ASSRRDSSYNEQF
TRBJ1-2 | TRBV20-1 | 9 | SAGTGAGYT
NA | TRBV18 | 14 | ASSITGTGGFYEQY
TRBJ2-7 | TRBV30 | 11 | AWKVAGVYEQY
NA | TRBV29-1 | 11 | SARRSGQYEQY
TRBJ2-5 | TRBV21-1 | 10 | AIGTGEETQY
TRBJ1-1 | TRBV27 | 13 | ASTSGGGVGTEAF
TRBJ2-7 | TRBV5-6 | 13 | ASSFLAGELSEQY
TRBJ1-5 | TRBV30 | 11 | AWSQGSNQPQH
TRBJ2-7 | TRBV28 | 12 | ASNPAVLRGEQY
TRBJ1-5 | TRBV10-1 | 17 | ASSDPRVGTGVIHQPQH
TRBJ2-5 | TRBV2 | 11 | ASSGEGKGTQY
TRBJ2-5 | TRBV5-5 | 13 | ASSLFLADWETQY
TRBJ2-3 | TRBV5-1 | 16 | ASSSGRLFRVGTDTQY
TRBJ2-2 | TRBV6-4 | 12 | ASSPSPGTGELF
TRBJ2-5 | TRBV30 | 13 | AWSVVGTDQETQY
TRBJ1-1 | TRBV5-1 | 11 | ARSRSQNTEAF
TRBJ2-3 | TRBV7-3 | 14 | ASSLIGGYSTDTQY
TRBJ2-7 | TRBV5-1 | 12 | ASSLVGGGYEQY
TRBJ1-5 | TRBV18 | 12 | VSSPGQGEQPQH